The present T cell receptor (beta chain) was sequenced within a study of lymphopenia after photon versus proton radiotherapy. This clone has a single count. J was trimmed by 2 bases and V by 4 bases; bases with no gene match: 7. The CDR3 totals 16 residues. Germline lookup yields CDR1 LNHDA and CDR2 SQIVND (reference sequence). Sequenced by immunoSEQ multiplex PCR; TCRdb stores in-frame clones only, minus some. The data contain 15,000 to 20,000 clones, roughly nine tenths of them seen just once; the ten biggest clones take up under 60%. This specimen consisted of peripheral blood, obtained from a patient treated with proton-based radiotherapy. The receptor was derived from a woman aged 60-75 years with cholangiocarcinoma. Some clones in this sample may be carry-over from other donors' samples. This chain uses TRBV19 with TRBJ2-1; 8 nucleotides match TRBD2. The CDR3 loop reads CASSTPELAAYNEQFF. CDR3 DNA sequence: TGTGCCAGTAGTACCCCGGAACTAGCGGCCTACAATGAGCAGTTCTTC.